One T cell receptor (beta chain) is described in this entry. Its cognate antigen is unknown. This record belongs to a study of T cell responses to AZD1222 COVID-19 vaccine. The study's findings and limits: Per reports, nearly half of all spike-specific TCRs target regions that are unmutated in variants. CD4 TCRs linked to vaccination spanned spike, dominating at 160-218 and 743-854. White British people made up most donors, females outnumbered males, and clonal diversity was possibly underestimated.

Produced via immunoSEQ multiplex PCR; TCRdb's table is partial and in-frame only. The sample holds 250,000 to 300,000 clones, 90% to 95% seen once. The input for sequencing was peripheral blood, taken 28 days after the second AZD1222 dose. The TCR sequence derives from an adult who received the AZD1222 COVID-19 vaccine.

DNA of the CDR3: TGCGCCAGCAGCGCAGGGGGTGATCAGCCCCAGCATTTT. Amino acid sequence: CASSAGGDQPQHF. The chain uses TRBV5-1 and TRBJ1-5; TRBD1 agrees at 7 bases. Germline lookup yields CDR1 SGHRS and CDR2 YFSETQ. The J segment lost 5 bases and the V segment lost 4 bases, leaving 3 bases of the junction unmatched. This CDR3 has 13 amino acids.